These 3 T cell receptor beta chains came from one sample sequenced in a study of blood T cell repertoires in COVID-19. Repertoires were generated with immunoSEQ multiplex PCR, while TCRdb's copy carries only in-frame clones and drops some. The table has 250,000 or so clones, around 90% seen once. Sample: PBMCs or T cells enriched from blood (not recorded which). All receptors derive from a woman aged 40-49 years who had been exposed to COVID-19.

This clone was found once. This chain connects TRBV27 to TRBJ2-3, with 7 bases identical to TRBD1. Germline lookup yields CDR1 MNHEY and CDR2 SMNVEV (reference sequence). The CDR3 spans 15 residues. Trimming cost V 5 bases and J 2 bases; bases outside gene matches: 7. CDR3 DNA sequence: TGTGCCAGCAGTACTAACAGGGGATTCACAGATACGCAGTATTTT. Residues: CASSTNRGFTDTQYF.

As for this clone: At one boundary the junction diverges from the germline segment, which might be a read error. This chain joins TRBV7-3 and TRBJ2-7, with D perhaps matching TRBD2 (5 bases). Looked up from germline, CDR1 is SGHTA and CDR2 is FQGTGA. The CDR3 is 13 residues long. This CDR3 reads CTSSGSDSGEQYF. CDR3 nucleotides: TGTACCAGCAGCGGCTCTGATTCGGGCGAGCAGTACTTC.

This clone was recorded only once. The chain employs TRBV6-2 or TRBV6-3 and TRBJ2-1; TRBD2 aligns across 7 bases. In germline, CDR1 is MNHEY, CDR2 SVGEGT. V dropped 2 bases and J dropped 12; count of bases not matched to a gene: 7. This CDR3 has 13 amino acids. The CDR3 bases are TGTGCCAGCAGTTACGGCGGGGGAGCTCGGCAGTTCTTC. It translates to CASSYGGGARQFF.